A selection of T cell receptor beta chains follows, all from one sample in a study of cytomegalovirus exposure and HLA in healthy donors. Sequencing used immunoSEQ multiplex PCR; TCRdb keeps in-frame clones, though not all of them. The sample has 110,000 to 150,000 clones, less than 10% seen once. Sequencing was performed on PBMCs. These receptors were collected from a male donor in good health and CMV-seronegative. CDR3s include the opening cysteine and the closing phenylalanine or tryptophan. The D gene is left open where the match is weak. Where a row states a size, it is once, few, many or the class of an expanded clone; other rows omit it.

v_call	j_call	clone_size	d_call	cdr3_nt	cdr3_aa
TRBV4-1	TRBJ2-7	-	TRBD2	TGCGCCAGCAGCCCCAGCATGGGGAGGGCTCCTGGGTACGAGCAGTACTTC	CASSPSMGRAPGYEQYF
TRBV29-1	TRBJ1-1	-	-	TGCAGCGTTGAGCAGGGCCTGGGAGCTTTCTTT	CSVEQGLGAFF
TRBV4-3	TRBJ2-7	-	-	TGCGCCAGCAGCCAAGATTCACAGGGAGTTTACGAGCAGTACTTC	CASSQDSQGVYEQYF
TRBV6-4	TRBJ2-1	few	TRBD2	TGTGCCAGCAGCGCCGGGACTAGTGACTACAATGAGCAGTTCTTC	CASSAGTSDYNEQFF
TRBV5-4	TRBJ1-4	-	-	TGTGCCAGCAGCATGGGTGCATCGGGTGATGAAAAACTGTTTTTT	CASSMGASGDEKLFF
TRBV5-4	TRBJ1-1	few	-	TGTGCCAGCGATAAGGCAGGGTACACTGAAGCTTTCTTT	CASDKAGYTEAFF
TRBV19	TRBJ2-3	-	-	TGTGCCAGTGGGTGGGGGGCAGATACGCAGTATTTT	CASGWGADTQYF
TRBV10-3	TRBJ1-1	few	TRBD1	TGTGCCATCCGGGCTGCTAAACCGGGACAGGGGGAGCCGAACACTGAAGCTTTCTTT	CAIRAAKPGQGEPNTEAFF
TRBV28	TRBJ1-1	-	-	TGTGCCAGCAGTATAGGCGGGGAGGGAAAAGCTTTCTTT	CASSIGGEGKAFF
TRBV28	TRBJ2-2	-	-	TGTGCCAGCAGTTTTTTATCGGGGGTCGACGGTACCGGGGAGCTGTTTTTT	CASSFLSGVDGTGELFF
TRBV7-9	TRBJ1-3	-	-	TGTGCCAGCAGCTGGCGACCGGGACTTTCGAGCTCTGGAAACACCATATATTTT	CASSWRPGLSSSGNTIYF
TRBV28	TRBJ2-5	-	TRBD2	TGTGCCAGCAGCTTCAGGACTAGCGGGGCGGGGACCCAGTACTTC	CASSFRTSGAGTQYF
TRBV5-1	TRBJ1-4	-	-	TGCGCCAGCAGCTTATCTGTCTCTGCAACTAATGAAAAACTGTTTTTT	CASSLSVSATNEKLFF
TRBV7-9	TRBJ1-5	-	-	TGTGCCAGCAGCTTAGCGGTCGGTTCAAATCAGCCCCAGCATTTT	CASSLAVGSNQPQHF
TRBV27	TRBJ1-2	-	TRBD1	TGTGCCAGCAGTTTAACGATAAGGGCCGGGACAGGGGGCGGCTACACCTTC	CASSLTIRAGTGGGYTF
TRBV19	TRBJ2-7	few	TRBD1	TGTGCCAGTAGCCCGACAGGGGGCTACGAGCAGTACTTC	CASSPTGGYEQYF
TRBV10-1	TRBJ2-5	few	-	TGCGCCAGCAGTGAGTCGACTCGGAAGGGGTTGGTGGAGACCCAGTACTTC	CASSESTRKGLVETQYF
TRBV4-3	TRBJ2-1	few	TRBD2	TGCGCCAGCAGCTCTCGACTAGCGGGAGATCATGAGCAGTTCTTC	CASSSRLAGDHEQFF
TRBV2	TRBJ2-7	-	TRBD1	TGTGCCAGCAGTGAACTTACAGGGGGCCGGGGCGAGCAGTACTTC	CASSELTGGRGEQYF
TRBV6-1	TRBJ1-1	few	-	TGTGCCAGCAGTGAGCGGGAGAACACTGAAGCTTTCTTT	CASSERENTEAFF
TRBV7-9	TRBJ2-1	-	-	TGTGCCAGCAGCCCCACTGGCCCGGGTAGCGGACCTAACAATGAGCAGTTCTTC	CASSPTGPGSGPNNEQFF
TRBV27	TRBJ2-5	few	TRBD2	TGTGCCAGCAGTTCCTTCTGGGGACTAGCGGGGGGGTTACAAGAGACCCAGTACTTC	CASSSFWGLAGGLQETQYF
TRBV5-4	TRBJ2-7	-	-	TGTGCCAGCAGCTTGAGGGGACTCTCCTACGAGCAGTACTTC	CASSLRGLSYEQYF
TRBV4-3	TRBJ2-5	few	-	TGCGCCAGCAGCCAAGATCTTAGGCAGGGGCAGTACTTC	CASSQDLRQGQYF
TRBV11-2	TRBJ1-2	few	-	TGTGCCAGCGGGCCCCCAGCAGGGATCGATGGCTACACCTTC	CASGPPAGIDGYTF
TRBV6-5	TRBJ2-7	few	TRBD1	TGTGCCAGCAGGCAACAGGGGGCAAGGCAGTACTTC	CASRQQGARQYF
TRBV2	TRBJ1-1	-	-	TGTGCCAGCCTAGTGTTGAACACTGAAGCTTTCTTT	CASLVLNTEAFF
TRBV5-8	TRBJ1-3	-	-	TGTGCCAGCAGCCCCCGGGTCCGGACATTTTCCGGCTCTGGAAACACCATATATTTT	CASSPRVRTFSGSGNTIYF
TRBV5-1	TRBJ2-3	few	-	TGCGCCAGCAGCTTGGGACTAGGCGATACGCAGTATTTT	CASSLGLGDTQYF
TRBV4-3	TRBJ2-1	-	TRBD1	TGCGCCAGCAGCCGCCTGACAGGGGTACACCACAATGAGCAGTTCTTC	CASSRLTGVHHNEQFF
TRBV28	TRBJ1-4	few	TRBD1	TGTGCCAGCAGTTCAGGACAGGGGGGGAATGAAAAACTGTTTTTT	CASSSGQGGNEKLFF
TRBV6-1	TRBJ1-1	-	-	TGTGCCAGCACCCCAGTCGGAGGGACTGAAGCTTTCTTT	CASTPVGGTEAFF
TRBV27	TRBJ1-2	-	-	TGTGCCAGCAGTTTACTGGGGGGCGGGGGTGGCTACACCTTC	CASSLLGGGGGYTF
TRBV4-1	TRBJ1-2	few	-	TGCGCCAGCAGCCCTAAGGTCGCGGCCACTCAGATCTATGGCTACACCTTC	CASSPKVAATQIYGYTF
TRBV19	TRBJ2-1	few	-	TGTGCCAGTAGAAAGGGGGTTAAAGGTGATGAGCAGTTCTTC	CASRKGVKGDEQFF
TRBV7-9	TRBJ2-1	-	TRBD2	TGTGCCAGCAGCCCTCGGGGTAGCGGGGGGACAGGTGAGCAGTTCTTC	CASSPRGSGGTGEQFF
TRBV7-9	TRBJ1-2	few	-	TGTGCCAGCAGCACCGGGACACCCAACTATGGCTACACCTTC	CASSTGTPNYGYTF
TRBV30	TRBJ1-2	few	-	TGTGCCTGGAGTTGTACGGACAGTCCTAACTATGGCTACACCTTC	CAWSCTDSPNYGYTF
TRBV7-9	TRBJ1-4	once	-	TGTGCCAGCAGATCGGGAAAAGGGAATGAAAAACTGTTTTTT	CASRSGKGNEKLFF
TRBV30	TRBJ1-1	few	-	TGTGCCTGGAGTGTACCTCGAAGGGGCACTGAAGCTTTCTTT	CAWSVPRRGTEAFF
TRBV5-1	TRBJ2-3	few	TRBD1	TGCGCCACCTCAAAAGGGGGCCCAGATACGCAGTATTTT	CATSKGGPDTQYF
TRBV7-2	TRBJ1-5	few	-	TGTGCCAGCAGCTTAGGGCAAATTAGCAATCAGCCCCAGCATTTT	CASSLGQISNQPQHF
TRBV7-2	TRBJ2-3	-	TRBD2	TGTGCCAGCAGCTTTACTAGCGGGAGGTCAGATACGCAGTATTTT	CASSFTSGRSDTQYF
TRBV28	TRBJ2-1	few	-	TGTGCCAGCAGCTACCCCCTGACAGGAAACAATGAGCAGTTCTTC	CASSYPLTGNNEQFF
TRBV28	TRBJ2-3	-	-	TGTGCCAGCAGTTCAGGAGGGGGGGCTATTACACGGGCAGATACGCAGTATTTT	CASSSGGGAITRADTQYF
TRBV2	TRBJ1-2	few	-	TGTGCCAGCATGGGCAACCCCCGTGGCTACACCTTC	CASMGNPRGYTF
TRBV28	TRBJ2-2	few	TRBD2	TGTGCCAGCAGTTTAGATGAGGTCGGGACTACCTCCAGCGGGGAGCTGTTTTTT	CASSLDEVGTTSSGELFF
TRBV7-9	TRBJ2-5	few	-	TGTGCCAGCAGCTTATATCGGTCAGGTAGGGAGACCCAGTACTTC	CASSLYRSGRETQYF
TRBV5-4	TRBJ2-1	few	-	TGTGCCAGCAGCCGCGGGGCGGGTTCTACCTACAATGAGCAGTTCTTC	CASSRGAGSTYNEQFF
TRBV4-1	TRBJ2-5	few	TRBD2	TGCGCCAGCAGCCAAGCGCTAGCGGGAATCCAAGAGACCCAGTACTTC	CASSQALAGIQETQYF